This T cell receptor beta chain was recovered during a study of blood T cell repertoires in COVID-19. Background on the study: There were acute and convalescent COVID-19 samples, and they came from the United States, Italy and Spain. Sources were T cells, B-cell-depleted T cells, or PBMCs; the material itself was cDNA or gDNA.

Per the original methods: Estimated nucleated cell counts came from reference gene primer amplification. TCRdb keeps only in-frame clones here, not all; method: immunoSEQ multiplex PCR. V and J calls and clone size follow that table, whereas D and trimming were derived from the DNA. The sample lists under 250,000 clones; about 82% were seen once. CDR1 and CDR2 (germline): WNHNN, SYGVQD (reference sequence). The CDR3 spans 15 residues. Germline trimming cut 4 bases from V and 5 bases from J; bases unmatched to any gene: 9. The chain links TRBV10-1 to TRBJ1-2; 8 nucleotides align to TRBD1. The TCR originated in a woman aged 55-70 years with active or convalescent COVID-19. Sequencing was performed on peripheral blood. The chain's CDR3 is CASSVDRDRRYGYTF. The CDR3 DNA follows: TGCGCCAGCAGTGTGGACAGGGACCGGCGGTATGGCTACACCTTC.